The 5 T cell receptor beta chains listed next were all sequenced from one sample in a study of cytomegalovirus exposure and HLA in healthy donors. In the PCR, 60 Vbeta and 13 Jbeta primers were used. Only in-frame clones appear in the TCRdb table, and some are missing; sequencing was by immunoSEQ multiplex PCR. The data contain some 80,000 clones, approximately 80% of them singletons. The sequenced sample consisted of PBMCs. These receptors were obtained from a man aged 40-55 years in good health and CMV-seronegative.

This chain connects TRBV5-1 to TRBJ1-1; 9 positions match TRBD1. Trimming at V came to 1 base and at J to 7 bases, leaving 5 bases not matched to a gene. This CDR3 has 14 amino acids. Germline loops: CDR1 SGHRS, CDR2 YFSETQ. For the CDR3, the DNA is TGCGCCAGCAGCTTGTACAGGGGGCAGGTTGAAGCTTTCTTT. Amino acids: CASSLYRGQVEAFF. Full variable domain (rest looked up from reference TRBV5-1 and TRBJ1-1): KAGVTQTPRYLIKTRGQQVTLSCSPISGHRSVSWYQQTPGQGLQFLFEYFSETQRNKGNFPGRFSGRQFSNSRSEMNVSTLELGDSALYLCASSLYRGQVEAFFGQGTRLTVV.

The chain is built from TRBV18 and TRBJ1-4; D remains ambiguous. Between the trimmed V and J ends, which lost 0 bases and 7 bases, there was a span of 12 bases. Germline V gives CDR1 KGHSH, CDR2 LQKENI. This CDR3 is built from 15 residues. CDR3: CASSPPSEGTEKLFF. CDR3 DNA sequence: TGTGCCAGCTCACCACCGTCAGAGGGCACTGAAAAACTGTTTTTT.

This rearrangement joins TRBV27 to TRBJ1-5, with 8 bases identical to TRBD1. CDR1 is MNHEY and CDR2 is SMNVEV in the germline V gene (reference sequence). This CDR3 comprises 16 residues. The V segment lost 2 bases and the J segment 1 base; nucleotides outside the gene matches: 4. The CDR3 sequence is CASSLLTGGSNQPQHF. The CDR3 DNA follows: TGTGCCAGCAGTTTACTAACAGGGGGAAGCAATCAGCCCCAGCATTTT.

This clone has only one observation. Written as DNA, the CDR3 is TGTGCCAGCAAACCGGGACAGGGGAACCACGAGCAGTACTTC. This translates into CASKPGQGNHEQYF. The rearrangement uses TRBV2 and TRBJ2-7; 10 bases line up with TRBD1. The junction had 8 bases not matched to a gene; V was cut back by 7 bases and J by 5 bases. The CDR3 sequence is 14 residues long. Germline V CDR1 and CDR2: SNHLY, FYNNEI. Combining the CDR3 with reference TRBV2 and TRBJ2-7 gives the whole variable domain EPEVTQTPSHQVTQMGQEVILRCVPISNHLYFYWYRQILGQKVEFLVSFYNNEISEKSEIFDDQFSVERPDGSNFTLKIRSTKLEDSAMYFCASKPGQGNHEQYFGPGTRLTVT.

The chain carries TRBV6-6 and TRBJ1-6, with D tentatively TRBD1 (5 bases). The CDR3 loop spans 15 amino acids. V was cut by 8 bases and J by 7 bases, with 18 bases left in between. Germline V lookup: CDR1 MNHNY, CDR2 SVGAGI (reference sequence). In DNA form, the CDR3 reads TGTGCCAGCCTTACCGGCCAGGGAACAAATTCACCCCTCCACTTT. Protein product: CASLTGQGTNSPLHF.